These 32 T cell receptor beta chains were all obtained from the same sample, sequenced in a study of blood T cell repertoires in COVID-19. Profiled with immunoSEQ multiplex PCR; TCRdb holds only in-frame clones, not every one. The profile shows tens of thousands of clones, around 83% of them singletons. The sequencing input was peripheral blood. The source is a man in his fifties or sixties with COVID-19, enrolled during active disease.

V and J are TRBV7-2 and TRBJ2-1; D is unresolved. This CDR3 contains 15 residues. Germline CDR1 is SGHTA and CDR2 is FQGNSA. Trimming took 3 bases from V and 0 from J, leaving 9 bases between them. This CDR3 reads CASSFRQSSYNEQFF. Here the CDR3 DNA reads TGTGCCAGCAGCTTCAGGCAGAGCTCCTACAATGAGCAGTTCTTC.

This clone was counted ten times or more. The CDR3 region has the DNA TGCGCCAGCAGACCCCCTGGGAGCTCTGAAGCTTTCTTT. Its translation is CASRPPGSSEAFF. This chain uses TRBV4-1 with TRBJ1-1; D gene ambiguous. CDR1 and CDR2 from the germline V gene are MGHRA and YSYEKL. The V gene lost 6 bases and the J gene lost 6 bases, with 14 bases spanning the gap. The CDR3 runs 13 residues.

The V call is TRBV6-6, the J call TRBJ2-3; D may be TRBD2 (5 bases). In germline, CDR1 is MNHNY, CDR2 SVGAGI (reference sequence). V was clipped by 7 bases and J by 6 bases, with 8 bases between them. CDR3 length: 11 amino acids. CDR3 sequence reads: CASTRRDTQYF. CDR3 in DNA: TGTGCCAGCACCAGGAGGGATACGCAGTATTTT.

This clone has just one count. The chain couples TRBV7-2 to TRBJ2-1, with 9 positions matching TRBD2. Per the germline V gene, CDR1 is SGHTA and CDR2 is FQGNSA. The CDR3 loop spans 15 amino acids. V was clipped by 1 base and J by 8 bases; unmatched bases: 6. The CDR3 nucleotides are TGTGCCAGCAGCTTAGTAGGCGCGGGGGGGTATGAGCAGTTCTTC. It codes for CASSLVGAGGYEQFF.

This chain links TRBV6-5 with TRBJ2-7, with a possible D match to TRBD1 (6 bases). V lost 6 bases and J 6 bases, leaving 18 bases between the germline ends. The CDR3 is 14 residues long. Germline-derived CDR1 and CDR2 are MNHEY and SVGAGI. The CDR3 loop reads CASSQGQLQSEQYF. The DNA of the CDR3 is TGTGCCAGCAGCCAAGGACAGCTCCAGAGCGAGCAGTACTTC.

The chain employs TRBV6-6 and TRBJ2-3, with 7 bases lining up with TRBD1. Trimming at V came to 3 bases and at J to 5 bases, leaving 5 bases not matched to a gene. The V gene's germline CDR1 is MNHNY and CDR2 SVGAGI (reference sequence). CDR3 length: 14 amino acids. DNA for the CDR3: TGTGCCAGCAGTTATGACAGGGCGGGAGATACGCAGTATTTT. Translated: CASSYDRAGDTQYF.

The chain joins TRBV5-4 to TRBJ2-7, with a tentative D call TRBD2 (7 bases). V lost 9 bases, J lost 3 bases, and 22 bases lay in between. The germline V gene encodes CDR1 SGHNT and CDR2 YYREEE (reference sequence). The CDR3 totals 15 residues. This chain's CDR3 is CATQLRGGLDYEQYF. DNA for the CDR3: TGTGCCACCCAGCTTAGGGGGGGCTTAGACTACGAGCAGTACTTC.

This rearrangement joins TRBV15 to TRBJ2-5; 9 bases are a match to TRBD1. The CDR3 has 14 residues. V shed 7 bases, J shed 4 bases, and the junction held 7 bases outside the gene matches. Germline CDR1 and CDR2: LNHNV and YYDKDF (reference sequence). CDR3: CATNGGTGRETQYF. The CDR3 DNA sequence: TGTGCCACCAACGGCGGGACAGGGCGAGAGACCCAGTACTTC. The variable domain in full, completed from reference TRBV15 and TRBJ2-5, reads DAMVIQNPRYQVTQFGKPVTLSCSQTLNHNVMYWYQQKSSQAPKLLFHYYDKDFNNEADTPDNFQSRRPNTSFCFLDIRSPGLGDTAMYLCATNGGTGRETQYFGPGTRLLVL.

This sequence joins TRBV27 and TRBJ1-1, with D possibly matching TRBD1 (6 bases). This CDR3 has 17 amino acids. Germline loops: CDR1 MNHEY, CDR2 SMNVEV (reference sequence). V was cut by 3 bases and J by 4 bases, with 21 bases left in between. The CDR3 DNA sequence: TGTGCCAGCAGTTTGAAATGGTGGGGGCTCCATCTCACTGAAGCTTTCTTT. It encodes CASSLKWWGLHLTEAFF.

The chain couples TRBV12-3 or TRBV12-4 to TRBJ2-1, with D possibly TRBD2 on 6 matching bases. The V gene lost 2 bases and the J gene lost 10 bases, with 9 bases spanning the gap. This CDR3 has 12 amino acids. DNA for the CDR3: TGTGCCAGCAGTTTAAAGACTAGAGAGCAGTTCTTC. This gives the protein CASSLKTREQFF.

This clone showed up just a few times. V is TRBV5-1 and J is TRBJ2-1, with D unclear. The V end lost 5 bases, the J end lost 1 base, and 10 bases lay between the germline ends. Germline values: CDR1 SGHRS, CDR2 YFSETQ. The CDR3 has 14 residues. For the CDR3, the DNA is TGCGCCAGCAGATCGCAGACTTCCTACAATGAGCAGTTCTTC. It yields the protein CASRSQTSYNEQFF.

This clone was seen a single time. The chain uses TRBV27 and TRBJ2-7, with TRBD1 identical over 7 bases. Per the germline V gene, CDR1 is MNHEY and CDR2 is SMNVEV (reference sequence). V was pared by 2 bases and J by 3 bases, with 7 bases of the junction left unmatched. The length of the CDR3 is 15 residues. The CDR3 region has the DNA TGTGCCAGCAGTTTACGACAGGGATTGGGCTACGAGCAGTACTTC. Protein: CASSLRQGLGYEQYF.

The gene calls are TRBV4-1 and TRBJ2-2; 7 bases align to TRBD1. In germline, CDR1 is MGHRA, CDR2 YSYEKL. The CDR3 has 18 residues. Trimming took 4 bases from V and 0 from J; bases not matched to a gene: 11. The CDR3 region is CASSPRSDRVANTGELFF. The CDR3 DNA is TGCGCCAGCAGCCCCCGCTCTGACAGGGTTGCGAACACCGGGGAGCTGTTTTTT.

The CDR3 protein is CASSLNGGRGGYTF. CDR3 DNA sequence: TGTGCCAGCTCCCTCAACGGGGGGAGAGGTGGCTACACCTTC. The genes are TRBV18 and TRBJ1-2; D is perhaps TRBD1 (5 bases). With 6 bases removed from V and 7 bases from J, the gap between germline ends came to 18 bases. CDR3 length: 14 amino acids. Per the germline V gene, CDR1 is KGHSH and CDR2 is LQKENI.

CDR3 sequence: CASSQTSGINEQYF. The DNA for the CDR3 is TGTGCCAGCAGCCAGACTAGCGGGATCAACGAGCAGTACTTC. J is TRBJ2-7 and V is TRBV3-1 (or the pseudogene TRBV3-2); 11 bases are a match to TRBD2. V shed 3 bases, J shed 5 bases, and the junction held 3 bases outside the gene matches. The CDR3 extends over 14 amino acids. Germline CDR1 is LGHDT and CDR2 is YNNKEL (reference sequence).

The rearrangement links TRBV6-6 to TRBJ2-7; TRBD1 agrees at 7 bases. J lost 3 bases, V lost 8 bases, and 7 bases had no gene match. The CDR3 is made up of 13 amino acids. The germline gives CDR1 MNHNY, CDR2 SVGAGI (reference sequence). CDR3 protein: CASGTDRIYEQYF. The CDR3 DNA sequence: TGTGCCAGCGGGACGGACAGGATCTACGAGCAGTACTTC.

V usage is TRBV24-1 and J usage is TRBJ2-7; D perhaps matches TRBD1 (5 bases). Germline CDR1 is KGHDR and CDR2 is SFDVKD. The ends were cut back, 1 base at V and 7 bases at J, with 10 bases in the middle. The CDR3 runs to 13 residues. DNA of the CDR3: TGTGCCACCAGTGATTTAACAGGAAGGGAGCAGTACTTC. Translation: CATSDLTGREQYF.

The chain uses TRBV27 and TRBJ1-4; D is unresolved. The germline CDR1 and CDR2 sequences are MNHEY and SMNVEV (reference sequence). Trimming stripped 3 bases from V and 7 bases from J, with 18 bases between. The CDR3 contains 16 residues. CDR3 region: CASSLRVGFFGEKLFF. CDR3 nucleotides: TGTGCCAGCAGTTTGAGGGTGGGGTTTTTTGGTGAAAAACTGTTTTTT.

The chain couples TRBV30 to TRBJ1-6; TRBD1 is a possible D gene (6 bases). V shed 0 bases and J shed 6 bases, with 12 bases lying between them. From germline, CDR1 is GTSNPN and CDR2 SVGIG (reference sequence). CDR3 length: 15 amino acids. The CDR3 nucleotides are TGTGCCTGGAGTGTAACAGGGATAGGTAATTCACCCCTCCACTTT. Translating it yields CAWSVTGIGNSPLHF.

This clone has a count of ten or more. This chain connects TRBV5-1 to TRBJ1-4; 7 positions match TRBD1. The ends lost 2 bases at V and 4 bases at J; junction bases unmatched: 2. Germline V gene data show CDR1 as SGHRS and CDR2 as YFSETQ. The CDR3 extends over 14 amino acids. Here the CDR3 DNA reads TGCGCCAGCAGCTTTGCAGGGGGTAATGAAAAACTGTTTTTT. Translating it yields CASSFAGGNEKLFF. Combining the CDR3 with reference TRBV5-1 and TRBJ1-4 gives the whole variable domain KAGVTQTPRYLIKTRGQQVTLSCSPISGHRSVSWYQQTPGQGLQFLFEYFSETQRNKGNFPGRFSGRQFSNSRSEMNVSTLELGDSALYLCASSFAGGNEKLFFGSGTQLSVL.

This sequence joins TRBV4-2 and TRBJ1-1, with no clear D. Trimming cost V 1 base and J 3 bases, with 9 bases left between them. The germline V gene has CDR1 LGHNA and CDR2 YNFKEQ. The CDR3 consists of 14 residues. Here the CDR3 DNA reads TGTGCCAGCAGCCAAGGGGCCGTTCACACTGAAGCTTTCTTT. Amino acids: CASSQGAVHTEAFF.

The rearrangement links TRBV10-1 to TRBJ2-7; D is perhaps TRBD2 (6 bases). The CDR3 consists of 16 residues. V was pared by 3 bases and J by 6 bases, with 21 bases between. CDR1 is WNHNN and CDR2 is SYGVQD in the germline V gene (reference sequence). The CDR3 loop is CASSDATGVKKCEQYF. For the CDR3, the DNA is TGCGCCAGCAGTGACGCCACGGGGGTTAAAAAGTGCGAGCAGTACTTC.

This clone occurred a few times. The chain couples TRBV7-2 to TRBJ1-3; 12 positions agree with TRBD1. Germline assignment: CDR1 SGHTA and CDR2 FQGNSA. With V trimmed by 5 bases and J by 4 bases, 3 bases remained unmatched. The CDR3 covers 15 residues. The CDR3 DNA is TGTGCCAGCAGCCGGGACAGGGGGCGCGGAAACACCATATATTTT. Its translation: CASSRDRGRGNTIYF.

The genes are TRBV4-1 and TRBJ2-3; 8 nucleotides line up with TRBD2. V gave up 4 bases and J gave up 5 bases; unmatched junction bases: 5. The CDR3 consists of 14 residues. Germline V gene lookup returns CDR1 MGHRA and CDR2 YSYEKL. DNA for the CDR3: TGCGCCAGCAGCCGGTCGCGGGAGGTAGATACGCAGTATTTT. Its protein product is CASSRSREVDTQYF.

This chain links TRBV14 with TRBJ2-1, with 7 bases aligning to TRBD1. Germline loops: CDR1 SGHDN, CDR2 FVKESK. The trim removed 7 bases at V and 4 bases at J, leaving 10 bases unmatched. CDR3 size: 15 residues. The CDR3 DNA is TGTGCCAGCAAATCGGTTCAGGGGGAGTACAATGAGCAGTTCTTC. As protein: CASKSVQGEYNEQFF.

The chain has TRBV19 and TRBJ2-3; 8 bases line up with TRBD1. The germline CDR1 and CDR2 sequences are LNHDA and SQIVND (reference sequence). The CDR3 extends over 17 amino acids. Germline trimming cut 5 bases from V and 3 bases from J; bases unmatched to any gene: 13. For the CDR3, the DNA is TGTGCCAGTAGTCCCTCCGGACAGGGTTGGGGAACAGATACGCAGTATTTT. The encoded protein is CASSPSGQGWGTDTQYF. Full variable domain (rest looked up from reference TRBV19 and TRBJ2-3): DGGITQSPKYLFRKEGQNVTLSCEQNLNHDAMYWYRQDPGQGLRLIYYSQIVNDFQKGDIAEGYSVSREKKESFPLTVTSAQKNPTAFYLCASSPSGQGWGTDTQYFGPGTRLTVL.

V gene TRBV12-3 or TRBV12-4 combines with J gene TRBJ2-2, with a weak D call TRBD1 (6 bases). This CDR3 is 13 amino acids long. V gave up 6 bases and J gave up 6 bases, with 11 bases separating them. The CDR3 DNA reads TGTGCCAGCAGCCCACAGGGTCCCGGGGAGCTGTTTTTT. Protein product: CASSPQGPGELFF.

In its sample, this clone was seen once. V gene TRBV6-2 or TRBV6-3 combines with J gene TRBJ2-7; perhaps TRBD2 as D (6 bases). The CDR3 sequence is 16 residues long. With 6 bases removed from V and 5 bases from J, the gap between germline ends came to 23 bases. Germline assignment: CDR1 MNHEY and CDR2 SVGEGT. CDR3 amino acids: CASSLPRVGEAHEQYF. In nucleotides, the CDR3 is TGTGCCAGCAGCCTCCCTCGAGTCGGGGAGGCCCACGAGCAGTACTTC.

The chain recombines TRBV9 with TRBJ2-1; TRBD2 matches at 9 bases. The CDR3 covers 15 residues. Germline V gives CDR1 SGDLS, CDR2 YYNGEE. Unmatched junction bases numbered 5, after V lost 4 bases and J lost 3 bases. The CDR3 DNA is TGTGCCAGCAGCCCTAGCGGGACTAGCTACAATGAGCAGTTCTTC. Translation gives CASSPSGTSYNEQFF.

This clone has only one observation. The chain links TRBV7-8 to TRBJ2-2, with 7 bases matching TRBD2. The CDR3 runs to 15 residues. V shed 1 base, J shed 9 bases, and the junction held 8 bases outside the gene matches. CDR1 SGHVS and CDR2 FQNEAQ come from the germline V gene. The CDR3 region is CASSLGLARTRELFF. The CDR3 DNA follows: TGTGCCAGCAGCTTAGGACTAGCTAGAACCCGGGAGCTGTTTTTT.

The genes are TRBV7-2 and TRBJ2-5, with D perhaps TRBD2 (5 bases). V lost 0 bases and J 5 bases, leaving 10 bases between the germline ends. The V gene's germline CDR1 is SGHTA and CDR2 FQGNSA. The CDR3 loop spans 14 amino acids. CDR3 amino acids: CASSLAAGGETQYF. The CDR3 DNA sequence: TGTGCCAGCAGCTTAGCTGCGGGCGGTGAGACCCAGTACTTC.

This sequence joins TRBV28 and TRBJ1-6; a possible D gene is TRBD1 (5 bases). Looked up from germline, CDR1 is MDHEN and CDR2 is SYDVKM. This CDR3 has 15 residues. V lost 5 bases and J 7 bases, leaving 15 bases between the germline ends. CDR3 DNA: TGTGCCAGCAGTCAGGGAGGGCCCTTCAATTCACCCCTCCACTTT. The encoded protein is CASSQGGPFNSPLHF.